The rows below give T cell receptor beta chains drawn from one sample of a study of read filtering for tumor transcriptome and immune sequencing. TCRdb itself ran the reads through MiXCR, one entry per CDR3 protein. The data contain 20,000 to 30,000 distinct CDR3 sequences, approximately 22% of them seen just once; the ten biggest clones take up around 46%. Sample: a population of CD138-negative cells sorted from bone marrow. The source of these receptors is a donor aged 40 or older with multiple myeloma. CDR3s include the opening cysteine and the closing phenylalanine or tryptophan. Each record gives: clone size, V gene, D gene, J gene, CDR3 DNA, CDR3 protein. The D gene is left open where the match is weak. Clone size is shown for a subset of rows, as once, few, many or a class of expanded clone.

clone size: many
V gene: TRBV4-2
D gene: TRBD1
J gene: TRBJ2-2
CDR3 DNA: TGTGCCAGCAGCCAAGGACAGGGAAGCACCGGGGAGCTGTTTTTT
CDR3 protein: CASSQGQGSTGELFF

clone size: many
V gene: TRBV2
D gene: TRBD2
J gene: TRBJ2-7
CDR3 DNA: TGTGCCAGCAGTGAATCACGACTAGCGCAGACCTACGAGCAGTACTTC
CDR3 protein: CASSESRLAQTYEQYF

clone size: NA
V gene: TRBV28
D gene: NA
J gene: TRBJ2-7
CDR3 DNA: TGTGCCAGCAGTTTACCCGGGGATCTCGACGAGCAGTACTTC
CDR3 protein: CASSLPGDLDEQYF

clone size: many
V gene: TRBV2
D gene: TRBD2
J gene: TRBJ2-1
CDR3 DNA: TGTGCCAGCAGTGAAGCTAGCGGGGGGGTCCATGAGCAGTTCTTC
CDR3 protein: CASSEASGGVHEQFF

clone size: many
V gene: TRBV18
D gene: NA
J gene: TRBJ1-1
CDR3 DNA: TGTGCCAGCTCACTCACCACAGGAGGCACTGAAGCTTTCTTT
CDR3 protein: CASSLTTGGTEAFF

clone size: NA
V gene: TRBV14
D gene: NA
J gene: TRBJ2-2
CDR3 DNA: TGTGCCAGCAGCATCCTGGCAGGTCCCGGGGAGCTGTTTTTT
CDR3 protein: CASSILAGPGELFF

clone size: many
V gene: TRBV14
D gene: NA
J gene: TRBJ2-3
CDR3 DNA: TGTGCCAGCAGCCAGGGCCTTGGGAGCACAGATACGCAGTATTTT
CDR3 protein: CASSQGLGSTDTQYF

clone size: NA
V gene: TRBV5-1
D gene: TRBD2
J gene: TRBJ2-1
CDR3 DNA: TGCGCCAGCAGCTCCGAAGAGACTAGCGGGTTCGCTGAGCAGTTCTTC
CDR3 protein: CASSSEETSGFAEQFF

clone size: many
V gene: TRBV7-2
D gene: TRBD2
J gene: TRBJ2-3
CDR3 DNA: TGTGCCAGCAGCCCGCCTTTGGCGGGGGGTTCCCCGGCGCAGTATTTT
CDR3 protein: CASSPPLAGGSPAQYF

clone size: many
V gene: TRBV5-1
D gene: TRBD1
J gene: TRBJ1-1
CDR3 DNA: TGCGCCAGCACCCCGGGACAGTGGAACACTGAAGCTTTCTTT
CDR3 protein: CASTPGQWNTEAFF

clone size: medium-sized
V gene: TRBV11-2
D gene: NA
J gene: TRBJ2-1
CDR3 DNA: TGTGCCAGCAGCCCCCAAGGCTCCGTCAATGAGCAGTTCTTC
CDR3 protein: CASSPQGSVNEQFF

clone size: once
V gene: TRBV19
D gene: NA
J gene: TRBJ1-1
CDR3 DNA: TGTGCCAGTAGTCCCCGAACGGACGCGAGGAACACTGAAGCTTTCTTT
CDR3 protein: CASSPRTDARNTEAFF

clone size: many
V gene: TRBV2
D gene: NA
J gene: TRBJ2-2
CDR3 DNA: TGTGCCAGCAGTGAAGAACAGGGAAACACCGGGGAGCTGTTTTTT
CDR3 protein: CASSEEQGNTGELFF

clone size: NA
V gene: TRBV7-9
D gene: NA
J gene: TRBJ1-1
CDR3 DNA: TGTGCCAGCAGCCCCGCCTTTGGGGAGAACACTGAAGCTTTCTTT
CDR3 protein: CASSPAFGENTEAFF

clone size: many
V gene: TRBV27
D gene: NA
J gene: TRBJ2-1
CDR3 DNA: TGTGCCAGCAGTCTCTTTAGAAACGATGAGCAGTTCTTC
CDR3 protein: CASSLFRNDEQFF

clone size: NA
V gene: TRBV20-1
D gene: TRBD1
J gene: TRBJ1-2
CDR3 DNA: TGCAGTGCTTGGGACAGGGGTGCTAACTATGGCTACACCTTC
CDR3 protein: CSAWDRGANYGYTF

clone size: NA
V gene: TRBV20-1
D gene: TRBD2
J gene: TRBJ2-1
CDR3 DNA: TGCAGTGCTAGAGTGCGGGGGGGCCTAGGGAATGAGCAGTTCTTC
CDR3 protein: CSARVRGGLGNEQFF

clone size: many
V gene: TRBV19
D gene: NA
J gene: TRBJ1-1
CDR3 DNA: TGTGCCAGTAGTATATCCGGACGGGTGAGCACTGAAGCTTTCTTT
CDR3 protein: CASSISGRVSTEAFF

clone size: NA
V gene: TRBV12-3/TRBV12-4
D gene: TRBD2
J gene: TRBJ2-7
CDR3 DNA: TGTGCCAGCAGTTTGGACCTGGGGGGGTACGAGCAGTACTTC
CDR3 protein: CASSLDLGGYEQYF

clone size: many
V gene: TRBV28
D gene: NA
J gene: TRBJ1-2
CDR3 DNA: TGTGCCAGCAGTCCCCTCGTCGACTATGGCTACACCTTC
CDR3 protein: CASSPLVDYGYTF

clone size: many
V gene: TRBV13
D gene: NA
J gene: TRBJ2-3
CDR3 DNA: TGTGCCAGCAGCTCAACCCTAGCTCGGACCGGAGATACGCAGTATTTT
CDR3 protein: CASSSTLARTGDTQYF

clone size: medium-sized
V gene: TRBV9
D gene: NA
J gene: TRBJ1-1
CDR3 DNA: TGTGCCAGCAGCCGAGAGCTGGGGGATAGCACTGAAGCTTTCTTT
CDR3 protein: CASSRELGDSTEAFF

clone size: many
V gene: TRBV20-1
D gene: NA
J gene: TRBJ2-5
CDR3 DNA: TGCAGTGCTAGAGATATCAGCCGGACCCAGTACTTC
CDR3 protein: CSARDISRTQYF

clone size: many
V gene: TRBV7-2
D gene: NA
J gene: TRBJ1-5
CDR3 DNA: TGTGCCAGCAGCTTAGCTTGGGGCAGCCATCAGCCCCAGCATTTT
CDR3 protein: CASSLAWGSHQPQHF

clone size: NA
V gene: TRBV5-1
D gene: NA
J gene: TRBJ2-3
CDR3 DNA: TGCGCCAGCAACTTGGGGGGAGATACGCAGTATTTT
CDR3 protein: CASNLGGDTQYF

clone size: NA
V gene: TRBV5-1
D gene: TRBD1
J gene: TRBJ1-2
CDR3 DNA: TGCGCCAGCAGCTTGAGACAGGGGTACGGCTACACCTTC
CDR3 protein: CASSLRQGYGYTF

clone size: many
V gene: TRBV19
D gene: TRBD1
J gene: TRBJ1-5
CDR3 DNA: TGTGCCAGCGCCGGGGGACAGAGCAATCAGCCCCAGCATTTT
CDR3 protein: CASAGGQSNQPQHF

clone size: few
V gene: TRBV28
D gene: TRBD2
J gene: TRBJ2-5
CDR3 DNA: TGTGCCAGCAGTTTTGTTAATAGCGGGCCAATAGAGACCCAGTACTTC
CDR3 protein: CASSFVNSGPIETQYF

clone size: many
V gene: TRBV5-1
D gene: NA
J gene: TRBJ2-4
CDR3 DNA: TGCGCCAGCAGCTACAACCTACCGCCGGAAAACATTCAGTACTTC
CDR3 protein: CASSYNLPPENIQYF

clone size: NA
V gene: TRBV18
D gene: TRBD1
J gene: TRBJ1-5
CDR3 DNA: TGTGCCAGCTCTCGGACAGGACAAACCAATCAGCCCCAGCATTTT
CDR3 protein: CASSRTGQTNQPQHF

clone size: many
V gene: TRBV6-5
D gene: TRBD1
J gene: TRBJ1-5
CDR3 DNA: TGTGCCAGCCGACAGGGGTACAATCAGCCCCAGCATTTT
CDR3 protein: CASRQGYNQPQHF

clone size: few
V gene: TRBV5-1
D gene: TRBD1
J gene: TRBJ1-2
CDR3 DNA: TGCGCCAGCAGCCCGGCCGGGACAGGGGTTGATGGCTACACCTTC
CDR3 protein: CASSPAGTGVDGYTF

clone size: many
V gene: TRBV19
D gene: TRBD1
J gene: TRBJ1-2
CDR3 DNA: TGTGCCAGTACTTTGGACAGGGCAAACTTCTATGGCTACACCTTC
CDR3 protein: CASTLDRANFYGYTF

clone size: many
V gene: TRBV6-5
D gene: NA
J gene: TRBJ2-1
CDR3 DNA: TGTGCCAGCAGTTACGCATCGACGTCCTACAATGAGCAGTTCTTC
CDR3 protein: CASSYASTSYNEQFF

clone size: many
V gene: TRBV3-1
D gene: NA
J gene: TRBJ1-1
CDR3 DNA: TGTGCCAGCAGCCAAGAACTCAGGGGCACTGAAGCTTTCTTT
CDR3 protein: CASSQELRGTEAFF

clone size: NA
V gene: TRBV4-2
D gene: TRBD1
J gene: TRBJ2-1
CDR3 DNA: TGTGCCAGCAGCCAAGAAGGGACAGTCAGCAATGAGCAGTTCTTC
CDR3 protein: CASSQEGTVSNEQFF

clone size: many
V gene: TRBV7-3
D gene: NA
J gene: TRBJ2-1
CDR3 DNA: TGTGCCAGCAGCTTGGAGGTTTACAATGAGCAGTTCTTC
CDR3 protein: CASSLEVYNEQFF

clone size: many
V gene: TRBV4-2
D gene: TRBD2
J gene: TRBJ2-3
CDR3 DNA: TGTGCCAGCAGCCAAGAAGGTCCTAGCGGGGGGGCAGATACGCAGTATTTT
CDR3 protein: CASSQEGPSGGADTQYF

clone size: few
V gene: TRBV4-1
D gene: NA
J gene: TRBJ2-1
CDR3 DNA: TGCGCCAGCAGCCAACCCGAGGGATTAGCCAATGAGCAGTTCTTC
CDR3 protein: CASSQPEGLANEQFF

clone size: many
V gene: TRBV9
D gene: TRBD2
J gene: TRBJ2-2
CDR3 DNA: TGTGCCAGCAGCGTAAGCGGGGGAGAGGCCGGGGAGCTGTTTTTT
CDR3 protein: CASSVSGGEAGELFF

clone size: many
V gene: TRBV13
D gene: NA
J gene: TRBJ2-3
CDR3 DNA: TGTGCCAGCAGCTTAAGGCGGGGAGAAGCAGATACGCAGTATTTT
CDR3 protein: CASSLRRGEADTQYF

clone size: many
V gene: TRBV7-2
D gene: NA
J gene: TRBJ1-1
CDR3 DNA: TGTGCCAGCAGCTTATATGGGCAGTTCAACACTGAAGCTTTCTTT
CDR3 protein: CASSLYGQFNTEAFF